Listed below are T cell receptor beta chains from one sample, sequenced in a study of T cells expressing NK-cell markers. With the 5' RACE reads reprocessed, TCRdb shows one record per CDR3 protein and no DNA. Its table records tens of thousands of distinct CDR3 sequences. Specimen: blood T cells: a sorted CD56 or NKG2C T cell subset, CD4+ or CD8+ T cells, or bulk PBMC T cells (not recorded which). The receptors shown here come from a woman between 18 and 70 years old in good health. The CDR3 runs from the conserved cysteine through the conserved F or W.

>TRBJ2-7|TRBV7-9
CASSLAPGTSYEQYF
>TRBJ2-5|TRBV7-8
CASGTGTSQETQYF
>TRBJ2-7|TRBV4-2
CASSQDERSSYEQYF
>TRBJ2-3|TRBV4-2
CASSHSGQTDTQYF
>TRBJ2-5|TRBV7-9
CASSYDTREETQYF
>TRBJ2-1|TRBV9
CASSVEASGNEQFF
>TRBJ2-3|TRBV27
CASRFTSTDTQYF
>TRBJ1-5|TRBV27
CASRESRGQPQHF
>TRBJ2-1|TRBV12-3/TRBV12-4
CASSLTGQGEQFF
>TRBJ1-1|TRBV5-1
CASADTGRTEAFF
>TRBJ2-6|TRBV7-9
CASSPRGISGANVLTF
>TRBJ2-7|TRBV27
CASSFTRDSYEQYF
>TRBJ2-7|TRBV7-3
CASSLGPGLAVPYEQYF
>TRBJ2-7|TRBV7-3
CASGRLAGNSYEQYF
>TRBJ2-4|TRBV28
CASSLGGELAKNIQYF
>TRBJ2-1|TRBV20-1
CSARDQRGELNEQFF
>TRBJ2-5|TRBV7-9
CASSSEGVAQETQYF
>TRBJ2-7|TRBV29-1
CSVGQGTYEQYF
>TRBJ2-1|TRBV27
CASSQLRDRANEQFF
>TRBJ2-1|TRBV5-6
CASSHLISYNEQFF